This T cell receptor beta chain originates from a study of tissue T cells after allogeneic stem cell transplantation. Findings and caveats of the study: Anatomically similar tissues had similar TCR repertoires within each patient.

V was clipped by 0 bases and J by 2 bases, with 9 bases between them. Germline V gives CDR1 SGHRS, CDR2 YFSETQ. The CDR3 loop spans 15 amino acids. Sequencing of TCRbeta CDR3 at survey depth gave sequences and template counts. Measured with immunoSEQ multiplex PCR; TCRdb has only the in-frame clones, and not every one. Among around 9,100 clones listed, roughly 50% were seen once. Worth noting for this clone: What it binds is unknown.

The chain links TRBV5-1 to TRBJ1-3; no clear D. This material consisted of tissue from the jejunum, taken at autopsy. This receptor was identified in a female donor over 55 with lung cancer. The CDR3 coding sequence is TGCGCCAGCAGCTTGGGCGGGATGGCTGGAAACACCATATATTTT. Amino acid sequence: CASSLGGMAGNTIYF.